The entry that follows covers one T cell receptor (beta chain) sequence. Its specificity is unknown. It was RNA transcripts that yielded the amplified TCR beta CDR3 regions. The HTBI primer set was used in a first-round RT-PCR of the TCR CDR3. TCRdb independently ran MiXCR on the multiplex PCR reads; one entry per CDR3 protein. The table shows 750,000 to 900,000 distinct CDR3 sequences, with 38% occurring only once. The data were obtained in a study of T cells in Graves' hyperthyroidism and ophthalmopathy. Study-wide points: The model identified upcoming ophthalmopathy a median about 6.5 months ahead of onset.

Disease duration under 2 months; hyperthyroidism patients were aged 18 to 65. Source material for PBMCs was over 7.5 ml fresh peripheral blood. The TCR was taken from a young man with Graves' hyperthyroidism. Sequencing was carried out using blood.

The CDR3 region has the DNA TGTGCCAGCAGCTTCACTGCCTCGAACACCGGGGAGCTGTTTTTT. This translates into CASSFTASNTGELFF. The rearrangement links TRBV7-2 to TRBJ2-2; D not resolved. V lost 3 bases to trimming and J lost 0 bases, with 8 bases between them. Germline lookup yields CDR1 SGHTA and CDR2 FQGNSA. This CDR3 is built from 15 residues.